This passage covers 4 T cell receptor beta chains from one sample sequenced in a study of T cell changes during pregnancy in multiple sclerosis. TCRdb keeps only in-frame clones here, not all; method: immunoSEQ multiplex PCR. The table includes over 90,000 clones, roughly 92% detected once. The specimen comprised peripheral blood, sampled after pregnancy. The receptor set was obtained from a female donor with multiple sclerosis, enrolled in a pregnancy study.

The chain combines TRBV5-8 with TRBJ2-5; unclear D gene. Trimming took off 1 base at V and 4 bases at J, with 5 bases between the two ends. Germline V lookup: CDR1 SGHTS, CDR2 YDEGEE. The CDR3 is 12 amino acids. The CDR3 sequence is CASSLHRETQYF. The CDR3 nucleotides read TGTGCCAGCAGCTTGCACAGAGAGACCCAGTACTTC. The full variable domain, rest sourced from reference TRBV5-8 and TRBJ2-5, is EAGVTQSPTHLIKTRGQQATLRCSPISGHTSVYWYQQALGLGLQFLLWYDEGEERNRGNFPPRFSGRQFPNYSSELNVNALELEDSALYLCASSLHRETQYFGPGTRLLVL.

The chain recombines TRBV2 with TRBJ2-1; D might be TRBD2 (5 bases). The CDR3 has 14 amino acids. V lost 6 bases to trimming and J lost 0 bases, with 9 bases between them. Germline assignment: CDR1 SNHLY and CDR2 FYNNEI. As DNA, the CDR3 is TGTGCCAGCAGCCTAGGGAGCTCCTACAATGAGCAGTTCTTC. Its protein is CASSLGSSYNEQFF. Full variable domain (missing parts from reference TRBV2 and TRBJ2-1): EPEVTQTPSHQVTQMGQEVILRCVPISNHLYFYWYRQILGQKVEFLVSFYNNEISEKSEIFDDQFSVERPDGSNFTLKIRSTKLEDSAMYFCASSLGSSYNEQFFGPGTRLTVL.

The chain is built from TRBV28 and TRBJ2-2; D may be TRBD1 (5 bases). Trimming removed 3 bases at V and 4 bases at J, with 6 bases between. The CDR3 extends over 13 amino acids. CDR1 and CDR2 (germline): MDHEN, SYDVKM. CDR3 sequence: CASSFGATGELFF. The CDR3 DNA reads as TGTGCCAGCAGTTTTGGGGCCACCGGGGAGCTGTTTTTT.

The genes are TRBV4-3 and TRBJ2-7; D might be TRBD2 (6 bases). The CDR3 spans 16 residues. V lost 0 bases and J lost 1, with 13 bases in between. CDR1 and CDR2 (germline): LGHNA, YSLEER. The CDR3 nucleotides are TGCGCCAGCAGCCAAGAACGGCTAGCGCAATCCTACGAGCAGTACTTC. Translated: CASSQERLAQSYEQYF.